These 12 T cell receptor beta chains share one sample of origin, sequenced in a study of T cell changes during pregnancy in multiple sclerosis. The data were produced by immunoSEQ multiplex PCR, yet TCRdb's version contains in-frame clones alone and is incomplete. The sample records under 50,000 clones, 92% being singletons. This specimen consisted of CD8+ T cells from peripheral blood mononuclear cells, obtained before pregnancy. These receptors were taken from a female donor with multiple sclerosis, enrolled in a pregnancy study.

The chain recombines TRBV19 with TRBJ1-4; D is unresolved. The CDR3 has 17 amino acids. V lost 11 bases, J lost 10 bases, and 32 bases lay in between. Germline CDR1 is LNHDA and CDR2 is SQIVND (reference sequence). The CDR3 DNA reads as TGTGCCGGGTTAACGTCGTTGGAGGCGGTAAAGGGTGGAAAACTGTTTTTT. Translating it yields CAGLTSLEAVKGGKLFF.

The chain uses TRBV7-9 and TRBJ2-2; D is perhaps TRBD1 (6 bases). This CDR3 is 17 amino acids long. Germline V CDR1 and CDR2: SEHNR, FQNEAQ (reference sequence). V was trimmed by 6 bases and J by 6 bases, leaving 23 bases between them. The CDR3 sequence: CASRLERGDKGAGELFF. CDR3 DNA sequence: TGTGCCAGCAGGCTCGAACGAGGGGACAAAGGAGCCGGGGAGCTGTTTTTT.

This chain connects TRBV15 to TRBJ1-1; tentatively, D is TRBD1 (6 bases). Trimming took off 1 base at V and 4 bases at J, with 10 bases between the two ends. From germline, CDR1 is LNHNV and CDR2 YYDKDF (reference sequence). This CDR3 region has 14 residues. This chain's CDR3 is CATSRAGGSTEAFF. The CDR3 nucleotides read TGTGCCACCAGCAGAGCGGGGGGCAGCACTGAAGCTTTCTTT.

The genes are TRBV21-1 and TRBJ2-1; the table gives TRBD1 as D, unverified against the DNA. TRBV21-1 is a recognized pseudogene. CDR3 size: 12 residues. Here the CDR3 reads CASSRQVNEQFF. The CDR3 region has the DNA TGTGCCAGCAGCAGACAGGTTAATGAGCAGTTCTTC.

The V gene is TRBV21-1, the J gene TRBJ1-1; the D segment call TRBD1 is taken from the table without a DNA check. TRBV21-1 is listed as a pseudogene. This CDR3 has 14 amino acids. In DNA, the CDR3 is TGTGCCAGCAGCAAAAGACAGGGAACAACTGAAGCTTTCTTT. It encodes CASSKRQGTTEAFF.

The rearrangement joins TRBV21-1 to TRBJ1-5; TRBD1, the D gene given by the table, was not confirmed from the DNA. TRBV21-1 is given as a pseudogene. This CDR3 has 15 amino acids. The CDR3 DNA reads TGTGCCAGCACCCCCCCCAGGGGATCTACGGAGCCCCAGCATTTT. This sequence encodes CASTPPRGSTEPQHF.

The gene calls are TRBV6-6 and TRBJ2-1; maybe TRBD2 (7 bases). The CDR3 runs 12 residues. V lost 8 bases, J lost 7 bases, and 12 bases lay in between. Looked up from germline, CDR1 is MNHNY and CDR2 is SVGAGI (reference sequence). CDR3 region: CASGGARNEQFF. CDR3 DNA: TGTGCCAGCGGGGGGGCTCGGAATGAGCAGTTCTTC.

This clone has more than one count but fewer than ten. The chain links TRBV7-9 to TRBJ1-1, with D perhaps matching TRBD1 (6 bases). V lost 5 bases, J lost 6 bases, and 13 bases lay in between. Germline V gene lookup returns CDR1 SEHNR and CDR2 FQNEAQ (reference sequence). The CDR3 contains 13 residues. CDR3: CASSPPQGPEAFF. CDR3 nucleotide sequence: TGTGCCAGCAGCCCCCCTCAGGGGCCTGAAGCTTTCTTT.

V and J are TRBV13 and TRBJ2-7, with TRBD2 matching 12 bases. Germline CDR1 PRHDT, CDR2 FYEKMQ (reference sequence). The CDR3 covers 16 residues. Trimming took 0 bases from V and 1 from J; bases not matched to a gene: 1. In nucleotides, the CDR3 is TGTGCCAGCAGCTTAGGACTAGCGGGAGGTTCCTACGAGCAGTACTTC. This translates into CASSLGLAGGSYEQYF.

This clone was seen a single time. V usage is TRBV4-1 and J usage is TRBJ1-2; D uncertain. The CDR3 runs to 14 residues. Germline V gives CDR1 MGHRA, CDR2 YSYEKL. Trimming removed 0 bases from V and 3 bases from J, with 8 bases in between. CDR3: CASSQDRSYYGYTF. The CDR3 DNA is TGCGCCAGCAGCCAAGACCGGAGCTACTATGGCTACACCTTC.

The chain carries TRBV27 and TRBJ2-3; TRBD2 might be the D (6 bases). Germline assignment: CDR1 MNHEY and CDR2 SMNVEV (reference sequence). V lost 0 bases and J 1 base, leaving 17 bases between the germline ends. The CDR3 has 18 amino acids. This CDR3 reads CASSLSGVGRDGTDTQYF. The CDR3 region has the DNA TGTGCCAGCAGTTTATCAGGCGTCGGGCGGGATGGCACAGATACGCAGTATTTT.

This clone has just a few counts. The chain couples TRBV20-1 to TRBJ1-1; no clear D. The CDR3 totals 11 residues. In germline, CDR1 is DFQATT, CDR2 SNEGSKA (reference sequence). The CDR3 reads CRTRGYSEAFF. DNA for the CDR3: TGCAGGACTCGGGGTTACTCTGAAGCTTTCTTT.